Each of the 4 T cell receptor beta chains below was sequenced from the same sample in a study of beta chain features in type 1 diabetes. The sequenced template was cDNA made from the entire isolated RNA. Only in-frame clones appear in the TCRdb table, and some are missing; sequencing was by immunoSEQ multiplex PCR. Of about 210,000 clones in the sample, approximately 10% are singletons; the top ten hold 1% to 1.5%. The sample taken for sequencing was central memory CD4+ T cells from blood. These receptors originate from a young man in good health.

This clone was observed a few times. This chain connects TRBV29-1 to TRBJ1-1; the D is unclear. V lost 3 bases and J lost 0, with 8 bases in between. The CDR3 has 13 amino acids. The germline gives CDR1 SQVTM, CDR2 ANQGSEA. The CDR3 protein is CSVDRQMNTEAFF. CDR3 DNA sequence: TGCAGCGTTGACCGGCAGATGAACACTGAAGCTTTCTTT.

The chain carries TRBV7-6 and TRBJ2-7; TRBD2 might be the D (6 bases). The CDR3 contains 17 residues. The V end was cut by 3 bases, the J end by 2 bases, with 20 bases between. Germline lookup yields CDR1 SGHVS and CDR2 FNYEAQ. This CDR3 is CASSLGTGAGRPYEQYF. DNA of the CDR3: TGTGCCAGCAGCTTGGGAACCGGAGCGGGCCGACCCTACGAGCAGTACTTC.

V and J are TRBV21-1 and TRBJ2-7; TRBD1 reflects the table's D call only, with no check against the DNA. TRBV21-1 is a pseudogene locus. The CDR3 has 11 amino acids. The CDR3 sequence: CASSRANEQYF. For the CDR3, the DNA is TGTGCCAGCAGCAGGGCCAACGAGCAGTACTTC.

About this clone: Given a much more abundant clone one base away, this may be a read error. The chain couples TRBV29-1 to TRBJ2-3; D not resolved. Germline CDR1 SQVTM, CDR2 ANQGSEA. The CDR3 runs to 11 residues. V lost 4 bases, J lost 5 bases, and 7 bases lay in between. The chain's CDR3 is CSVAVGDTQYF. CDR3 bases: TGCAGCGTTGCGGTCGGAGATACGCAGTATTTT.